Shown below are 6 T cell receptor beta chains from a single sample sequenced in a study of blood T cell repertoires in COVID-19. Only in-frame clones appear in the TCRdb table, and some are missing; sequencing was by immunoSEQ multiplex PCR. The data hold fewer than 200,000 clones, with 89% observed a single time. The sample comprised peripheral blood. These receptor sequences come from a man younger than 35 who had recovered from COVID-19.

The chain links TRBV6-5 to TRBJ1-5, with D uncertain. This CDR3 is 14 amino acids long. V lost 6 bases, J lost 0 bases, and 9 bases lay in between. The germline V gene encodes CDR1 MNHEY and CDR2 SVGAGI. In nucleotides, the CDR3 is TGTGCCAGCAGCCTCGGTTATAGCAATCAGCCCCAGCATTTT. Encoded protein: CASSLGYSNQPQHF.

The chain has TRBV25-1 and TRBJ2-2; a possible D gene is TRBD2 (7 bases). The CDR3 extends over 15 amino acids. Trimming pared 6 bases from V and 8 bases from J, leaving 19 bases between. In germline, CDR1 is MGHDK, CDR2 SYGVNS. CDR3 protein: CASRAGATAAGELFF. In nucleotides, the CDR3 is TGTGCCAGCAGGGCGGGGGCCACCGCGGCAGGGGAGCTGTTTTTT. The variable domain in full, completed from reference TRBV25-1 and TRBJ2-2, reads EADIYQTPRYLVIGTGKKITLECSQTMGHDKMYWYQQDPGMELHLIHYSYGVNSTEKGDLSSESTVSRIRTEHFPLTLESARPSHTSQYLCASRAGATAAGELFFGEGSRLTVL.

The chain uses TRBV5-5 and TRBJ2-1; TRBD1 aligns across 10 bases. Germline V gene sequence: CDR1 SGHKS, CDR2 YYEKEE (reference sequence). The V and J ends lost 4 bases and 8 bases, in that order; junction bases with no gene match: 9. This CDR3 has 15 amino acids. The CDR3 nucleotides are TGTGCCAGCAGCACCGGACAGGGGGGAATTGATGAGCAGTTCTTC. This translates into CASSTGQGGIDEQFF.

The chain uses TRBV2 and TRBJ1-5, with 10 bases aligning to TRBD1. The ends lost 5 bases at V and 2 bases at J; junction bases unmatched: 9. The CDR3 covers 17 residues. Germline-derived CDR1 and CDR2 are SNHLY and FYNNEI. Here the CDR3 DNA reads TGTGCCAGCAGTATGGGACAGGGGTACCTCGGCAATCAGCCCCAGCATTTT. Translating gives CASSMGQGYLGNQPQHF.

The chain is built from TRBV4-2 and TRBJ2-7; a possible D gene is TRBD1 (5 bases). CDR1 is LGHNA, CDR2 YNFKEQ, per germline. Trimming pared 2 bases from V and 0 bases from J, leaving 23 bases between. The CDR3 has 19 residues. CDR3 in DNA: TGTGCCAGCAGCCAACAAAGTAGGGTGGACACGGCCTCCTCCTACGAGCAGTACTTC. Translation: CASSQQSRVDTASSYEQYF.

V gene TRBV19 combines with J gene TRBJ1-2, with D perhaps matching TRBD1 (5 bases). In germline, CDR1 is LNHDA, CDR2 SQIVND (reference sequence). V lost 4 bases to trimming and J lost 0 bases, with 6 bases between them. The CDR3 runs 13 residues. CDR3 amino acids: CASSTGSNYGYTF. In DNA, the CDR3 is TGTGCCAGTAGTACAGGGTCTAACTATGGCTACACCTTC.